Sequencing of this T cell receptor (beta chain) was carried out in a study of T cells in Graves' hyperthyroidism and ophthalmopathy. Regions amplified from RNA transcripts were the TCR beta CDR3 regions. Initially, a first-round RT-PCR of the TCR CDR3 employed the HTBI primer set. Each CDR3 protein is one row after TCRdb ran MiXCR on the multiplex PCR reads. Of fewer than 550,000 distinct CDR3 sequences detected, approximately 24% appear once; the ten largest clones hold approximately 11%. This clonotype appeared a single time. This CDR3 comprises 14 residues. Germline CDR1 SGHTA, CDR2 FQGNSA. V shed 5 bases and J shed 7 bases, with 15 bases lying between them.

This receptor was obtained from a woman in her 30s with Graves' ophthalmopathy. The rearrangement joins TRBV7-2 to TRBJ1-5; D call uncertain. The sequencing sample was made of blood. The DNA for the CDR3 is TGTGCCAGCAGCGACCGCTGGGAGACACAGCCCCAGCATTTT. Protein product: CASSDRWETQPQHF.